This record looks at one T cell receptor (beta chain) sequence and its context. The specificity of this receptor is unknown. Within one base of it there is no much larger clone, and no base qualities were kept. These data are taken from a study of technical replicates of blood from a handful of donors (dated by TCRdb to about 2017). Including the terminal cysteine and phenylalanine, the CDR3 comprises 15 residues. Left in the record is the CDR3 DNA by itself, 45 bases read in frame from the first base. Trimming accounts for 2 bases at V and 5 bases at J, while the number of junction bases matched to no gene is 7. CDR1 and CDR2 are read off the germline V gene as SGHRS and YFSETQ. To prepare the library, the immunoSEQ multiplex PCR assay was applied. TCRdb retrieved this table from immuneACCESS and kept in-frame rearrangements only. Not all clones are present; in checked studies, unresolved V genes account for under half, and no reason is known for the remainder. The sample table contains around 75,000 clones; only one count was recorded for just over 90% of them. 0.27% of the sample is in the top ten clones.

The clonotype was recovered from a human donor in good health. The sample was T cells isolated from PBMCs. The chain employs TRBV5-1 and TRBJ2-5; TRBD2 agrees with 9 junctional bases. The CDR3 reads as follows: CASSFEGLAGETQYF. The DNA reads TGCGCCAGCAGCTTTGAGGGACTAGCTGGGGAGACCCAGTACTTC.